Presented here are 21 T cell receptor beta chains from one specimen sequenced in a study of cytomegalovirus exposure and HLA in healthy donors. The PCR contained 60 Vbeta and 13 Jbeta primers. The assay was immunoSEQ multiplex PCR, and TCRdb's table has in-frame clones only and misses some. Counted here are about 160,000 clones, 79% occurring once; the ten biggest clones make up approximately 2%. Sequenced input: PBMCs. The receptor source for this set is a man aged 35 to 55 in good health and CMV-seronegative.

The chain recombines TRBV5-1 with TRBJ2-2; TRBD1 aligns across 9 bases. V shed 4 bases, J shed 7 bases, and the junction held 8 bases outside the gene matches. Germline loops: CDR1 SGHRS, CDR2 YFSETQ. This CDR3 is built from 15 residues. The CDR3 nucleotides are TGCGCCAGCAGCATACAAACAGGGGGCGTCGGGGAGCTGTTTTTT. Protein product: CASSIQTGGVGELFF.

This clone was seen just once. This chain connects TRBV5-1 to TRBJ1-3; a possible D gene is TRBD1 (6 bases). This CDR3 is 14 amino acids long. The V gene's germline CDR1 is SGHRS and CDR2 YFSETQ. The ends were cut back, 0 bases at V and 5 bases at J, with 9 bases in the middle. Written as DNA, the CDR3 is TGCGCCAGCAGCTTGGGGACAGAGAGAAACACCATATATTTT. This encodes CASSLGTERNTIYF. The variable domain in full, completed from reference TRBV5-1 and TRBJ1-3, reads KAGVTQTPRYLIKTRGQQVTLSCSPISGHRSVSWYQQTPGQGLQFLFEYFSETQRNKGNFPGRFSGRQFSNSRSEMNVSTLELGDSALYLCASSLGTERNTIYFGEGSWLTVV.

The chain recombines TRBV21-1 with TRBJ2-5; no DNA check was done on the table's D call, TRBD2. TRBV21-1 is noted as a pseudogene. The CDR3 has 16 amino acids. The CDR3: CASSTPSGRIRETQYF. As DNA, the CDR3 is TGTGCCAGCAGCACTCCTTCCGGGAGGATCCGAGAGACCCAGTACTTC.

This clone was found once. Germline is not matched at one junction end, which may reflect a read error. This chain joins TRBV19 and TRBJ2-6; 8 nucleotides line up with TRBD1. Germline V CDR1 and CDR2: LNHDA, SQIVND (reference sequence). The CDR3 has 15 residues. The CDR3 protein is CASSIRGPGANGLTF. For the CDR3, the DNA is TGTGCCAGTAGTATCAGGGGGCCTGGGGCCAACGGCCTGACTTTC.

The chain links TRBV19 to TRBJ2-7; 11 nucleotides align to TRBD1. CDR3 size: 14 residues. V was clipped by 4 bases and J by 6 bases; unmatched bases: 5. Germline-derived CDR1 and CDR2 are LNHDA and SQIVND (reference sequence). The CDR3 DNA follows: TGTGCCAGTAGTACCTCTGGGACAGGGGGCGAGCAGTACTTC. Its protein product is CASSTSGTGGEQYF.

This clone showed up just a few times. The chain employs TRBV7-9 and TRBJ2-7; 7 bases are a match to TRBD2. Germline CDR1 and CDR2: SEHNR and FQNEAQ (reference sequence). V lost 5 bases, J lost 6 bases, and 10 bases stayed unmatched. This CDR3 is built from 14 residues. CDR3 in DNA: TGTGCCAGCAGCGGCGGACTAGGTTTCGGCGAGCAGTACTTC. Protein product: CASSGGLGFGEQYF.

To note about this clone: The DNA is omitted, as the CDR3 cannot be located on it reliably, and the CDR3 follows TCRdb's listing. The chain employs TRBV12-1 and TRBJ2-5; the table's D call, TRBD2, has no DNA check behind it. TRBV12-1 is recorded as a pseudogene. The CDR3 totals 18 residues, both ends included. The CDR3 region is CASSPPLAGGQYYCEQYF.

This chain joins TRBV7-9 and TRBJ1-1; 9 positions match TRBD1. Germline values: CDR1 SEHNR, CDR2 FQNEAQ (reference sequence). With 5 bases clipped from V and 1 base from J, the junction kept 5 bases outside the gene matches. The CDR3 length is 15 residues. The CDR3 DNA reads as TGTGCCAGCAGCCTGCCGGGACAGGGGAACACTGAAGCTTTCTTT. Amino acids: CASSLPGQGNTEAFF.

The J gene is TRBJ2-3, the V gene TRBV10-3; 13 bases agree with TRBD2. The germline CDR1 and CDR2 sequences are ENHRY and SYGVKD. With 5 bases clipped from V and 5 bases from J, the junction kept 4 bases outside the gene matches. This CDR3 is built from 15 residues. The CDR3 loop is CAISRTSGSQDTQYF. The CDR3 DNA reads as TGTGCCATCAGTAGGACTAGCGGGAGTCAAGATACGCAGTATTTT.

The CDR3 loop is CASSLLAGASYEQYF. For the CDR3, the DNA is TGTGCCAGCAGCTTACTAGCGGGAGCCTCCTACGAGCAGTACTTC. The chain links TRBV27 to TRBJ2-7; 11 bases fit TRBD2. V was clipped by 6 bases and J by 0 bases; unmatched bases: 4. Germline V CDR1 and CDR2: MNHEY, SMNVEV (reference sequence). The CDR3 has 15 amino acids.

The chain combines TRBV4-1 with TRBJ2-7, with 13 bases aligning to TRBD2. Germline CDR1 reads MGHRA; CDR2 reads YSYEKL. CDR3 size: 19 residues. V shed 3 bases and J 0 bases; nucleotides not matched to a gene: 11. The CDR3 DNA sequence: TGCGCCAGCAGCCACGCCGGACTAGCGGGAGTACGCTCCTCCTACGAGCAGTACTTC. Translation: CASSHAGLAGVRSSYEQYF.

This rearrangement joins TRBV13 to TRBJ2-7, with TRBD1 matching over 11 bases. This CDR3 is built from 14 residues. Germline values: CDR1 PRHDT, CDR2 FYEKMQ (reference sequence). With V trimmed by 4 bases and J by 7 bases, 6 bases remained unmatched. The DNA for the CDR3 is TGTGCCAGCAGCTCCGGACAGGGGGCGTGGGAGCAGTACTTC. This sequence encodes CASSSGQGAWEQYF. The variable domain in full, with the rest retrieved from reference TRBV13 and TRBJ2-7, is AAGVIQSPRHLIKEKRETATLKCYPIPRHDTVYWYQQGPGQDPQFLISFYEKMQSDKGSIPDRFSAQQFSDYHSELNMSSLELGDSALYFCASSSGQGAWEQYFGPGTRLTVT.

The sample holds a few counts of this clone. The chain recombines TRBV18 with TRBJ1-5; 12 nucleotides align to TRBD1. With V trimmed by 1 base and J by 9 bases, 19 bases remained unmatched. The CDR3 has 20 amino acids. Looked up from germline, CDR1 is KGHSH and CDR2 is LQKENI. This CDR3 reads CASSPLEAGTGGWGQRPQHF. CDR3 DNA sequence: TGTGCCAGCTCACCACTCGAAGCCGGGACAGGGGGCTGGGGTCAGCGGCCCCAGCATTTT.

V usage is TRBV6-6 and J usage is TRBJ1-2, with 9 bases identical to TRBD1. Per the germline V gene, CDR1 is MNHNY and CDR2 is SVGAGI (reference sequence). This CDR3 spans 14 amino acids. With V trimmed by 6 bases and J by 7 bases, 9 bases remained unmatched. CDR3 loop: CASRPGQGFVGYTF. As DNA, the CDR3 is TGTGCCAGCAGACCGGGACAGGGTTTTGTTGGCTACACCTTC.

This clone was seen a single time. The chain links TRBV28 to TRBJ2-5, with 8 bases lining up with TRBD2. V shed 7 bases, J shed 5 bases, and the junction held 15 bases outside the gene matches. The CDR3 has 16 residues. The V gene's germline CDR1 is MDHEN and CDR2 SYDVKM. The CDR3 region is CASTTEVAGTRETQYF. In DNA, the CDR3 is TGTGCCAGCACCACAGAGGTAGCGGGAACGCGCGAGACCCAGTACTTC.

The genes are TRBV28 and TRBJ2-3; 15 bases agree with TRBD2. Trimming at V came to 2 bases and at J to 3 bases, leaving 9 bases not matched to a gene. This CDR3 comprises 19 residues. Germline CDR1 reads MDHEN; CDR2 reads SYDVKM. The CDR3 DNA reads TGTGCCAGCAGTTTAGGGGGGACTAGCGGGAGGATAGAGACAGATACGCAGTATTTT. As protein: CASSLGGTSGRIETDTQYF.

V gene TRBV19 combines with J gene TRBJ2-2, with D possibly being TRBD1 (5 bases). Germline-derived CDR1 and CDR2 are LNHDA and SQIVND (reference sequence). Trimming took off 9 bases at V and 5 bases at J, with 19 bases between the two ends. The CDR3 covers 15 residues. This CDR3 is CASHPTGTWTGELFF. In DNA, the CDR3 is TGTGCCAGCCACCCCACAGGCACGTGGACCGGGGAGCTGTTTTTT.

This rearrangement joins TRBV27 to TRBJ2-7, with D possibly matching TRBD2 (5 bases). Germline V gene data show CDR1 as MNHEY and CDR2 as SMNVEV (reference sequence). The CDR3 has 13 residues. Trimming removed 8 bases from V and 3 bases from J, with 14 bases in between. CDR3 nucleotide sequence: TGTGCCAGCTCCTTCGGACTCTACTACGAGCAGTACTTC. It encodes CASSFGLYYEQYF.

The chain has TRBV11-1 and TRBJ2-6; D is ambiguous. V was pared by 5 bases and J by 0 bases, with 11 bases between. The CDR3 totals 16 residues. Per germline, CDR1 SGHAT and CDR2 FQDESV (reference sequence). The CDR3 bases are TGTGCCAGCAGCCCCGTCCCCCGCTCTGGGGCCAACGTCCTGACTTTC. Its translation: CASSPVPRSGANVLTF.

CDR3 nucleotides: TGTGCCAGCAGTGAAAGAGTCCACGGGGAGCTGTTTTTT. Protein product: CASSERVHGELFF. This chain uses TRBV6-1 with TRBJ2-2; D remains unclear. This CDR3 is 13 amino acids long. Germline CDR1 MNHNS, CDR2 SASEGT. V lost 2 bases and J 7 bases, leaving 8 bases between the germline ends.

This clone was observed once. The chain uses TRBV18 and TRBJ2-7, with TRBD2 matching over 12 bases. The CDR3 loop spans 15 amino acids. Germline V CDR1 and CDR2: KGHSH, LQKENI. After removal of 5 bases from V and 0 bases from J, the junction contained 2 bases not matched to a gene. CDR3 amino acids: CASSASGRASYEQYF. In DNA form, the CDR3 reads TGTGCCAGCTCAGCTAGCGGGAGGGCCTCCTACGAGCAGTACTTC.